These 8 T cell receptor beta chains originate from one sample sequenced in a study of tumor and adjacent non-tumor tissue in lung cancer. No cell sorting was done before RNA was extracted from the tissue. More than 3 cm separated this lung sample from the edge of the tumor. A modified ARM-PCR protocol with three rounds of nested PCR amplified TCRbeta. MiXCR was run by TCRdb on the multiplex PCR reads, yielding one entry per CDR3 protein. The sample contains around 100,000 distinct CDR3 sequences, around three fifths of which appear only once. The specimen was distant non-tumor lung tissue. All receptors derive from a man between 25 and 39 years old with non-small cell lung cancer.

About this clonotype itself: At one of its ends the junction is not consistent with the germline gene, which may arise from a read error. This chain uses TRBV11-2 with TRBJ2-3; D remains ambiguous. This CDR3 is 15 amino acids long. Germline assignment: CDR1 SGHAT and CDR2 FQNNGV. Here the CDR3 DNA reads TGTGCCAGCAACTCTAACTTAGGAAACACAGATACGCGGTATTTT. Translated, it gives CASNSNLGNTDTRYF.

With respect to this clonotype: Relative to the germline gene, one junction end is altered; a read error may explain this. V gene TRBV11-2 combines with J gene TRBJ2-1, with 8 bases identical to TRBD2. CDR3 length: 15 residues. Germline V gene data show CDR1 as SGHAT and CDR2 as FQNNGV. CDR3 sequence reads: CTSSLIIAGIDEQFF. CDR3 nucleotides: TGTACCAGCAGCTTAATCATAGCGGGAATTGATGAGCAGTTCTTC.

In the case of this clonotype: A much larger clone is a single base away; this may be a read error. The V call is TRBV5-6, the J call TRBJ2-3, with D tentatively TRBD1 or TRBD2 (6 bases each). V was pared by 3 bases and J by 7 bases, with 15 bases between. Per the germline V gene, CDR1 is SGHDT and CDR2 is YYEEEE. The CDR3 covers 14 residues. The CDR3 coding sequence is TGTGCCAGCAGCTACGGGGGCTCCGAAAATACGCAGTATTTT. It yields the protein CASSYGGSENTQYF.

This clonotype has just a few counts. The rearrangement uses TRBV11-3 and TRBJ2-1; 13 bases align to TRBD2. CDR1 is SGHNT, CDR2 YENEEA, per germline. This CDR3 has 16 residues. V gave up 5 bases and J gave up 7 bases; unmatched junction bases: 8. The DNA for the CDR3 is TGTGCCAGCAGCCCGAGACTAGCGGGGGGTCTTAATGAGCAGTTCTTC. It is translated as CASSPRLAGGLNEQFF.

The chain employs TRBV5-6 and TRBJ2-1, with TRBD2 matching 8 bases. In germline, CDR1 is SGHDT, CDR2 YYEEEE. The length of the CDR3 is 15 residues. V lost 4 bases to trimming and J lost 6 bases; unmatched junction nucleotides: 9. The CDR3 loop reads CASSIGRGVCNEQFF. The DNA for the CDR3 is TGTGCCAGCAGCATCGGGCGGGGGGTGTGCAATGAGCAGTTCTTC.

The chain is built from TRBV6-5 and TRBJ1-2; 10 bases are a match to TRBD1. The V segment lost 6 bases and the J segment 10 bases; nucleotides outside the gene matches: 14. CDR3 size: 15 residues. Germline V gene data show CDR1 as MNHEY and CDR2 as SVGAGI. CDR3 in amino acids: CASSYTTGGEHAYTF. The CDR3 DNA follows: TGTGCCAGCAGCTATACGACAGGGGGCGAGCATGCCTACACCTTC.

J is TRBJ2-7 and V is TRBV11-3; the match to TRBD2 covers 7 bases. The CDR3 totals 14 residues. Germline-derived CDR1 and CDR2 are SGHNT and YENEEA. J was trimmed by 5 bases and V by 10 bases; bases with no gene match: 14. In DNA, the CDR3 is TGTGCCAACAGTTTTGGCGGGAGAGGGGACGAGCAGTACTTC. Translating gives CANSFGGRGDEQYF. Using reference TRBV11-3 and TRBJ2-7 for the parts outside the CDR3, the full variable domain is EAGVVQSPRYKIIEKKQPVAFWCNPISGHNTLYWYLQNLGQGPELLIRYENEEAVDDSQLPKDRFSAERLKGVDSTLKIQPAELGDSAVYLCANSFGGRGDEQYFGPGTRLTVT.

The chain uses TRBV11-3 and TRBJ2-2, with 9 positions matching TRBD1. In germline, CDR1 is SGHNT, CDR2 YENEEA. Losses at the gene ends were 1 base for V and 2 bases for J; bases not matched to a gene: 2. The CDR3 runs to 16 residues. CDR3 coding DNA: TGTGCCAGCAGCTTAGGGGACAGGGTTAACACCGGGGAGCTGTTTTTT. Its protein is CASSLGDRVNTGELFF.